This TCR beta chain is from a study of early stage breast cancer tumors (TCRdb year 2017). Regarding the study in general: Of the roughly 17 invasive breast tumors, about a dozen were found to be estrogen receptor-positive, progesterone receptor-positive and HER2-negative. Of the roughly twelve ER+/PR+/HER2- tumors, eight were classified as invasive ductal carcinomas and four as invasive lobular carcinomas. A total of 2,651,842 templates, representing 1,097,674 unique clonotypes, were detected across all samples. A read coverage of roughly 10-fold per sample was achieved on average. Findings and caveats that apply to the study as a whole: Repertoires from blood and normal breast were more alike than repertoires from blood and tumor, and in about 90% of the 16 patients, comparing each tissue with blood separated tumor from normal. Compared with adjacent normal breast tissue, tumors had about 2.6-fold higher T cell density and higher clonality. Analysis by tumor subtype was prevented by the small cohort size. Sequencing bulk genomic DNA from unsorted cells could not capture chain pairing or functional markers like CD4, CD8 and FOXP3. Enriched TCRB sequences shared across patients were found to be mostly commonly generated sequences that were unlikely to play an important role in the tumor microenvironment.

The study profiled bulk TCR beta-chain repertoires in matched peripheral blood, tumor and adjacent normal breast tissue taken from some 17 patients with early-stage breast cancer. Before surgery, whole blood (about 5-10 mL) was collected into EDTA tubes and processed within 2 hours. Peripheral blood mononuclear cells were isolated by Ficoll-Paque centrifugation in SepMate-50 tubes. PBMCs were cryopreserved in aliquots of about 2 to 4.5 million cells in approximately 90% FBS with approximately 10% DMSO and kept in liquid nitrogen. The Qiagen AllPrep DNA/RNA Mini kit was used to extract genomic DNA. About this clone: There is no known antigen for this receptor. No clone much larger than this one lies a single base away; base qualities are absent.

V is pruned by 4 bases and J by 8 bases, leaving 11 bases of the junction without a gene match. CDR1 and CDR2 are read off the germline V gene as ENHRY and SYGVKD. The CDR3 contains 16 residues, cysteine and phenylalanine counted. Kept here is only the CDR3 DNA, which spans 48 bases and is read in frame from base 1. Each sample was amplified in two independent genomic DNA replicates, using approximately 550 ng for blood and around 1.5 ug for tumor or normal breast. TCRB sequencing of genomic DNA was carried out with the ImmunoSeq Intro kit according to the manufacturer's instructions. Multiplex PCR was run for around 33 cycles using proprietary primers and spike-in control sequences for absolute quantification. Single-end 150-bp reads were used to sequence an 87-bp fragment covering the CDR3 and the flanking V and J genes. Seven samples, each with two replicates, were multiplexed per lane of an Illumina MiSeq using version 3.0 chemistry. The original pipeline was this. Raw data were processed with the vendor's proprietary pipeline, and both replicates were merged into a single result per sample. Clonotypes were defined as productive rearrangements sharing the V-gene family, CDR3 amino acid sequence and J-gene segment. Clonality was computed as 1 minus the normalized Shannon entropy (Pielou evenness) of TCRB abundances. T cell density was estimated by dividing total templates by the number of input cells inferred from the DNA input amount. Recon, run with its default parameters, was used to estimate overall repertoire diversity and clonality. Clonotypes with over 0.1% abundance in tumor and at least 32-fold higher abundance in tumor than in normal breast were defined as tumor-enriched. The source is immuneACCESS, and TCRdb retained only in-frame sequences with V and J called. Part of the clones is not carried over; for the studies checked, unresolved V genes explain less than half of this, and the remainder is unexplained. V and J calls and clone size are those listed in that table; D and trimming were worked out from the DNA. The sample has fewer than 90,000 clones on record, approximately 79% of them singletons. The top ten hold approximately 3.7% of the sample.

The sample was blood. Recombination joined TRBV10-3 with TRBJ1-4, with TRBD1 identical over 9 junction bases. This sequence originates from a person between 60 and 69 years old with breast cancer. The CDR3 reads as follows: CAISGKRGQGHEKLFF. The sequenced DNA: TGTGCCATCAGTGGCAAAAGGGGACAGGGTCACGAAAAACTGTTTTTT.